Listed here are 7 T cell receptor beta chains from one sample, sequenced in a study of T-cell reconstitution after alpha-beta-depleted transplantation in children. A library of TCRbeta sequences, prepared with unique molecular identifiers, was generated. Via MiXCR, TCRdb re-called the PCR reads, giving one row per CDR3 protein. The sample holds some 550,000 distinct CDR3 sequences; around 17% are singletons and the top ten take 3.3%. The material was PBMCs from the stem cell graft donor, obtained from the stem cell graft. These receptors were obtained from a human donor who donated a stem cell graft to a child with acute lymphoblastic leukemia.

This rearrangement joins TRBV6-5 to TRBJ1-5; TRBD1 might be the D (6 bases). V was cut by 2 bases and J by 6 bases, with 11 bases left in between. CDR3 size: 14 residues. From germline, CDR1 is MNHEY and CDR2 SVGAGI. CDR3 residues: CASSYGGGSQPQHF. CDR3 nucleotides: TGTGCCAGCAGTTACGGTGGGGGCAGTCAGCCCCAGCATTTT.

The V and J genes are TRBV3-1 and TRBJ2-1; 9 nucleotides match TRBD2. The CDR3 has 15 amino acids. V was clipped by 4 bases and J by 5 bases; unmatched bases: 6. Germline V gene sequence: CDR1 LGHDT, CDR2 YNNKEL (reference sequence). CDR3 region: CASSLLAGLNNEQFF. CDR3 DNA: TGTGCCAGCAGCCTACTAGCGGGCCTAAACAATGAGCAGTTCTTC.

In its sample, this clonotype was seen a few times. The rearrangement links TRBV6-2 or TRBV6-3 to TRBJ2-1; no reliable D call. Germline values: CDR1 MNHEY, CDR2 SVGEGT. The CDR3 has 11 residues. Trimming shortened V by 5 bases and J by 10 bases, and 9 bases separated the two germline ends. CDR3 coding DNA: TGTGCCAGCAGTCGATTGTCAGAGCAGTTCTTC. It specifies CASSRLSEQFF.

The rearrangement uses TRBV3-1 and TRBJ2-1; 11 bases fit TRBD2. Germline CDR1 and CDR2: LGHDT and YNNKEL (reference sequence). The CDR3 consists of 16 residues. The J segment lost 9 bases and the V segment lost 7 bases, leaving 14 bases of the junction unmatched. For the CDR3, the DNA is TGTGCCAGCACCTTAGCGGGAGGGCTACCGGCAGGTGAGCAGTTCTTC. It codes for CASTLAGGLPAGEQFF.

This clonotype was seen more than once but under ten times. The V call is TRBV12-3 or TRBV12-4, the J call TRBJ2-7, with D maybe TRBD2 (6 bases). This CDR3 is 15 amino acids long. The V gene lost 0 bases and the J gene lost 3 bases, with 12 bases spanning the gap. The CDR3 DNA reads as TGTGCCAGCAGTTTAGCGCCGGGACTTGGCTACGAGCAGTACTTC. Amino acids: CASSLAPGLGYEQYF.

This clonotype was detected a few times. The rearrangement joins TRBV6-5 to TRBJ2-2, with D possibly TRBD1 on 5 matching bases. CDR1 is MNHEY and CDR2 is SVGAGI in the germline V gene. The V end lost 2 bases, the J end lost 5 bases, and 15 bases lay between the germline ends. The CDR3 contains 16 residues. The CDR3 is CASSYAGYGKTGELFF. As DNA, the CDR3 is TGTGCCAGCAGTTACGCAGGGTATGGAAAAACCGGGGAGCTGTTTTTT.

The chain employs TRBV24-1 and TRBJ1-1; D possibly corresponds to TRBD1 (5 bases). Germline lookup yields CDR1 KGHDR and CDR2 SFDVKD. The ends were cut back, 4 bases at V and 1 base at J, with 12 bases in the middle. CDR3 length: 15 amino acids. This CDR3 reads CATSDPKTGNTEAFF. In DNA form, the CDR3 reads TGTGCCACCAGTGACCCAAAAACAGGGAACACTGAAGCTTTCTTT.